The 21 T cell receptor beta chains presented below share a single source sample, sequenced in a study of T cells in Graves' hyperthyroidism and ophthalmopathy. Researchers took RNA transcripts and amplified the TCR beta CDR3 regions from them. An initial round of RT-PCR targeting the TCR CDR3 relied on the HTBI primer set. TCRdb itself ran the multiplex PCR reads through MiXCR, one entry per CDR3 protein. The data contain about 640,000 distinct CDR3 sequences, about a fifth of them singletons. The source material was blood. The receptors come from a man aged 30-40 years with Graves' ophthalmopathy.

Comment on this clonotype: A single base separates this from a much larger clone, so it may be a read error. The V gene is TRBV6-1, the J gene TRBJ2-3, with D perhaps matching TRBD1 or TRBD2 (5 bases each). This CDR3 contains 17 residues. The germline V gene encodes CDR1 MNHNS and CDR2 SASEGT. CDR3 nucleotide sequence: TGTGCCAGCAGTGAGTTAATAGGACTTACAAGCACAGGTACGCAGTATTTT. It is translated as CASSELIGLTSTGTQYF.

The V and J genes are TRBV4-1 and TRBJ2-5; 11 bases are a match to TRBD2. From germline, CDR1 is MGHRA and CDR2 YSYEKL. Germline trimming cut 0 bases from V and 1 base from J; bases unmatched to any gene: 4. This CDR3 has 17 residues. The CDR3 region is CASSQDWLAGGQETQYF. CDR3 coding DNA: TGCGCCAGCAGCCAAGATTGGCTAGCGGGAGGCCAAGAGACCCAGTACTTC.

The sample holds many counts of this clonotype. This sequence joins TRBV4-1 and TRBJ1-1; D remains unclear. Germline-derived CDR1 and CDR2 are MGHRA and YSYEKL. Between the trimmed V and J ends, which lost 1 base and 3 bases, there was a span of 12 bases. The length of the CDR3 is 15 residues. The CDR3 bases are TGCGCCAGCAGCCAAGGGGATGGGTCGGACACTGAAGCTTTCTTT. Translated: CASSQGDGSDTEAFF.

V and J are TRBV6-1 and TRBJ1-5; the match to TRBD1 covers 8 bases. Looked up from germline, CDR1 is MNHNS and CDR2 is SASEGT. V shed 6 bases, J shed 7 bases, and the junction held 8 bases outside the gene matches. This CDR3 spans 14 amino acids. Here the CDR3 reads CASRRDRTKQPQHF. CDR3 nucleotide sequence: TGTGCCAGCAGACGGGACAGGACCAAACAGCCCCAGCATTTT.

This sequence joins TRBV20-1 and TRBJ2-1; 8 positions agree with TRBD2. With V trimmed by 3 bases and J by 9 bases, 13 bases remained unmatched. Germline V lookup: CDR1 DFQATT, CDR2 SNEGSKA (reference sequence). The CDR3 sequence is 15 residues long. CDR3 nucleotide sequence: TGCAGTGCTAGGATCCCGGGACTAGATCAGGTTGAGCAGTTCTTC. Protein sequence: CSARIPGLDQVEQFF.

This clonotype was counted a few times. The chain joins TRBV6-6 to TRBJ1-4; 8 bases map to TRBD1. The CDR3 is 18 amino acids. The J segment lost 7 bases and the V segment lost 0 bases, leaving 13 bases of the junction unmatched. CDR1 and CDR2 from the germline V gene are MNHNY and SVGAGI (reference sequence). Here the CDR3 reads CASSYSVGQALQGEKLFF. The CDR3 DNA reads TGTGCCAGCAGTTACTCGGTGGGACAGGCTCTTCAGGGTGAAAAACTGTTTTTT.

A few counts support this clonotype. The chain recombines TRBV18 with TRBJ1-4, with unresolved D. The CDR3 spans 13 residues. Germline loops: CDR1 KGHSH, CDR2 LQKENI. Trimming stripped 4 bases from V and 7 bases from J, with 10 bases between. The CDR3 here is CASSRDTSEKLFF. CDR3 DNA sequence: TGTGCCAGCTCACGAGACACGTCTGAAAAACTGTTTTTT.

This clonotype was detected many times. V gene TRBV12-3 or TRBV12-4 combines with J gene TRBJ2-3; perhaps D is TRBD1 or TRBD2 (5 bases each). This CDR3 contains 17 residues. The V end was cut by 6 bases, the J end by 0 bases, with 19 bases between. CDR3 region: CASSLLGEKASTDTQYF. The CDR3 coding sequence is TGTGCCAGCAGCCTACTAGGGGAGAAGGCTAGCACAGATACGCAGTATTTT.

There are many counts of this clonotype. This chain uses TRBV6-1 with TRBJ2-5; 9 bases are shared with TRBD2. Germline V gene data show CDR1 as MNHNS and CDR2 as SASEGT. The CDR3 is 17 residues long. Losses at the gene ends were 6 bases for V and 4 bases for J; bases not matched to a gene: 15. CDR3 in amino acids: CASSQGLAVIRGETQYF. The CDR3, as DNA: TGTGCCAGCAGCCAGGGACTAGCTGTAATTCGTGGAGAGACCCAGTACTTC.

Ten or more counts support this clonotype. The V gene is TRBV27, the J gene TRBJ2-2; D might be TRBD1 or TRBD2, each matching 5 bases. CDR3 length equals 16 residues. Between the trimmed V and J ends, which lost 2 bases and 6 bases, there was a span of 16 bases. Germline V gives CDR1 MNHEY, CDR2 SMNVEV (reference sequence). CDR3 residues: CASSLGDGVSSGELFF. The CDR3 DNA reads TGTGCCAGCAGTTTAGGGGACGGAGTTTCGTCCGGGGAGCTGTTTTTT.

This clonotype was observed many times. The chain joins TRBV3-1 to TRBJ1-1; tentative D call: TRBD1 (6 bases). Trimming cost V 4 bases and J 1 base, with 10 bases left between them. This CDR3 region has 14 residues. CDR1 LGHDT and CDR2 YNNKEL come from the germline V gene (reference sequence). The DNA of the CDR3 is TGTGCCAGCAGCCGAGTACAGGGGAACACTGAAGCTTTCTTT. Translating it yields CASSRVQGNTEAFF. Full variable domain (missing parts from reference TRBV3-1 and TRBJ1-1): DTAVSQTPKYLVTQMGNDKSIKCEQNLGHDTMYWYKQDSKKFLKIMFSYNNKELIINETVPNRFSPKSPDKAHLNLHINSLELGDSAVYFCASSRVQGNTEAFFGQGTRLTVV.

This clonotype was seen many times. The rearrangement joins TRBV18 to TRBJ2-7, with a weak D call TRBD2 (5 bases). CDR3 length: 15 amino acids. Germline lookup yields CDR1 KGHSH and CDR2 LQKENI. With 0 bases removed from V and 7 bases from J, the gap between germline ends came to 16 bases. CDR3 protein: CASSPPVGSGEEQYF. DNA for the CDR3: TGTGCCAGCTCACCACCGGTGGGGTCCGGGGAAGAGCAGTACTTC.

This clonotype occurred a few times. V is TRBV7-3 and J is TRBJ1-5; weak D call: TRBD1 (5 bases). V lost 1 base to trimming and J lost 0 bases, with 16 bases between them. The CDR3 has 18 amino acids. Looked up from germline, CDR1 is SGHTA and CDR2 is FQGTGA. The CDR3 sequence: CASSLIFEGMYSNQPQHF. The CDR3 region has the DNA TGTGCCAGCAGCTTAATCTTTGAGGGGATGTATAGCAATCAGCCCCAGCATTTT.

This clonotype occurred a few times. The chain carries TRBV6-6 and TRBJ1-2; D remains unclear. The CDR3 is 15 residues long. V lost 2 bases to trimming and J lost 4 bases, with 14 bases between them. Germline loops: CDR1 MNHNY, CDR2 SVGAGI (reference sequence). As DNA, the CDR3 is TGTGCCAGCAGTTACCGGTCCGAAGCGGTCTATGGCTACACCTTC. Amino acids: CASSYRSEAVYGYTF.

Note on this clonotype: Lacking the conserved final phenylalanine or tryptophan, this CDR3 likely reflects a read error. The rearrangement uses TRBV7-9 and TRBJ2-7, with 7 bases that match TRBD1. This CDR3 comprises 13 residues. V lost 6 bases, J lost 2 bases, and 4 bases stayed unmatched. Per germline, CDR1 SEHNR and CDR2 FQNEAQ (reference sequence). CDR3 DNA sequence: TGTGCCAGCAGAGCCGGGACAGCCTACGAGCAGTACCTC. This sequence encodes CASRAGTAYEQYL.

This clonotype was counted at least ten times. The chain carries TRBV6-2 or TRBV6-3 and TRBJ2-7; tentatively, D is TRBD2 (5 bases). V was clipped by 1 base and J by 2 bases, with 9 bases between them. The CDR3 consists of 14 residues. Germline V gene sequence: CDR1 MNHEY, CDR2 SVGEGT. CDR3 amino acids: CASSYWRATYEQYF. In DNA, the CDR3 is TGTGCCAGCAGTTACTGGCGGGCGACCTACGAGCAGTACTTC.

The chain uses TRBV4-3 and TRBJ1-1, with a possible D match to TRBD1 (5 bases). CDR3 size: 15 residues. Germline CDR1 LGHNA, CDR2 YSLEER. Between the trimmed V and J ends, which lost 0 bases and 2 bases, there was a span of 10 bases. CDR3: CASSQDPGINTEAFF. The CDR3 nucleotides are TGCGCCAGCAGCCAAGATCCAGGGATAAACACTGAAGCTTTCTTT.

As concerns this clonotype: A much bigger clone sits one base away, suggesting this may be a read error. The rearrangement uses TRBV11-2 and TRBJ1-1, with D unresolved. CDR1 is SGHAT and CDR2 is FQNNGV in the germline V gene. Trimming took off 8 bases at V and 7 bases at J, with 17 bases between the two ends. The CDR3 is made up of 13 amino acids. CDR3 protein: CASGSPELLEAFF. CDR3 DNA: TGTGCCAGCGGCTCTCCCGAATTGCTTGAAGCTTTCTTT.

Turning to this clonotype: Mismatch with germline at one junction end may stem from a read error. The DNA of the CDR3 is TGTGCCACATTGAGCGGGAGCTACGAGCTGTACTTC. Translated, it gives CATLSGSYELYF. This sequence joins TRBV10-3 and TRBJ2-7; 8 nucleotides agree with TRBD2. This CDR3 comprises 12 residues. Germline lookup yields CDR1 ENHRY and CDR2 SYGVKD.

The chain combines TRBV27 with TRBJ2-5, with D perhaps TRBD2 (5 bases). This CDR3 is 12 amino acids long. Trimming cost V 6 bases and J 2 bases, with 7 bases left between them. Germline V gene sequence: CDR1 MNHEY, CDR2 SMNVEV (reference sequence). CDR3 DNA: TGTGCCAGCAGACGGAGGCAAGAGACCCAGTACTTC. This encodes CASRRRQETQYF.

This clonotype was seen a handful of times. CDR3 sequence (DNA): TGTGCCAGCAGCACCGGTTTGGAGAGCTCTGGAAACACCATATATTTT. Its protein is CASSTGLESSGNTIYF. The V and J genes are TRBV9 and TRBJ1-3; no firm D call. Trimming removed 4 bases from V and 0 bases from J, with 14 bases in between. CDR3 length equals 16 residues. Germline V gives CDR1 SGDLS, CDR2 YYNGEE.